This TCR beta chain was observed in a study of identical twins. In its sample, this clonotype was seen a few times. TCRdb used MiXCR to reprocess the 5' RACE reads, holding one entry per CDR3 protein. The table has hundreds of thousands of distinct CDR3 sequences, around 21% seen once. Trimming cost V 2 bases and J 4 bases, with 13 bases left between them. The CDR3 runs to 15 residues. Germline V gene sequence: CDR1 MNHEY, CDR2 SVGAGI. These data were also filed under a second study, of T cells expressing NK-cell markers.

The receptor was isolated from a woman aged 18-30 years in good health. Sample: PBMCs. This sequence joins TRBV6-5 and TRBJ2-3; D perhaps matches TRBD2 (6 bases). The CDR3 sequence is CASSYLGGGADTQYF. Here the CDR3 DNA reads TGTGCCAGCAGTTACCTCGGGGGAGGCGCAGATACGCAGTATTTT.